Listed below are T cell receptor beta chains from one sample, sequenced in a study of blood T cell repertoires in COVID-19. Using immunoSEQ multiplex PCR, the repertoire was profiled, and TCRdb retains in-frame clones only, with some absent. The sample shows around 150,000 clones, roughly 85% of them seen only once. Sequenced input: peripheral blood. The receptors derive from a man aged 60-69 years with acute or convalescent COVID-19. Each CDR3 is given with its conserved first and last residue. The order of the fields is J gene, V gene, D gene, clone size, CDR3 DNA, CDR3 protein. D genes are given only for firm matches. Clone size, where shown, is once, few, many, or a class for clones that have expanded.

j_gene: TRBJ1-1; v_gene: TRBV5-1; d_gene: TRBD1; abundance: -; CDR3nt: TGCGCCAGCAGCTCGGACAGGGGGAACACTGAAGCTTTCTTT; CDR3aa: CASSSDRGNTEAFF
j_gene: TRBJ1-1; v_gene: TRBV5-1; d_gene: -; abundance: -; CDR3nt: TGCGCCAGCCGCTCCGGAGGTAGCAACACTGAAGCTTTCTTT; CDR3aa: CASRSGGSNTEAFF
j_gene: TRBJ2-5; v_gene: TRBV3-1/TRBV3-2; d_gene: -; abundance: -; CDR3nt: TGTGCCAGCAGCCAAGATCTGGGCGAGACCCAGTACTTC; CDR3aa: CASSQDLGETQYF
j_gene: TRBJ1-2; v_gene: TRBV7-9; d_gene: -; abundance: -; CDR3nt: TGTGCCAGCAGCATGATGGGGGGGCGTATTGATGGCTACACCTTC; CDR3aa: CASSMMGGRIDGYTF
j_gene: TRBJ2-3; v_gene: TRBV7-3; d_gene: -; abundance: -; CDR3nt: TGTGCCAGCAGCCCCCGCGGACTGGCAGATACGCAGTATTTT; CDR3aa: CASSPRGLADTQYF
j_gene: TRBJ2-1; v_gene: TRBV5-1; d_gene: TRBD2; abundance: -; CDR3nt: TGCGCCAGCAGCTCACCTAGCGGGGCCGAGGGGGAGCAGTTCTTC; CDR3aa: CASSSPSGAEGEQFF
j_gene: TRBJ2-3; v_gene: TRBV30; d_gene: TRBD2; abundance: -; CDR3nt: TGTGCCTGGGAGCGGGAGATCGCAGATACGCAGTATTTT; CDR3aa: CAWEREIADTQYF
j_gene: TRBJ1-4; v_gene: TRBV2; d_gene: TRBD1; abundance: once; CDR3nt: TGTGCCAGCAGGGTAACAGGGGTAGGAGAAAAACTGTTTTTT; CDR3aa: CASRVTGVGEKLFF
j_gene: TRBJ1-5; v_gene: TRBV6-6; d_gene: TRBD1; abundance: once; CDR3nt: TGTGCCAGCAGTTACTCGACAGGGTATAGCAATCAGCCCCAGCATTTT; CDR3aa: CASSYSTGYSNQPQHF
j_gene: TRBJ2-1; v_gene: TRBV3-1/TRBV3-2; d_gene: -; abundance: -; CDR3nt: TGTGCCAGCAGCCAAGAAGGGGTCTACAGCTCCTACAATGAGCAGTTCTTC; CDR3aa: CASSQEGVYSSYNEQFF
j_gene: TRBJ2-1; v_gene: TRBV7-8; d_gene: -; abundance: -; CDR3nt: TGTGCCAGCAGCTTAGGACAGTCCTTATACAATGAGCAGTTCTTC; CDR3aa: CASSLGQSLYNEQFF
j_gene: TRBJ2-2; v_gene: TRBV28; d_gene: -; abundance: -; CDR3nt: TGTGCCAGCAGACCACAGGCGACTTTCACCGGGGAGCTGTTTTTT; CDR3aa: CASRPQATFTGELFF
j_gene: TRBJ2-1; v_gene: TRBV2; d_gene: -; abundance: -; CDR3nt: TGTGCCAGCAGCGAACGAGGGATTTCGCCGAATGAGCAGTTCTTC; CDR3aa: CASSERGISPNEQFF
j_gene: TRBJ2-6; v_gene: TRBV11-3; d_gene: -; abundance: -; CDR3nt: TGTGCCAGCAGCCCTAAATTCTTGTCGTCTGGGGCCAACGTCCTGACTTTC; CDR3aa: CASSPKFLSSGANVLTF
j_gene: TRBJ2-2; v_gene: TRBV19; d_gene: -; abundance: -; CDR3nt: TGTGCCAGTACCTCCCGCGGGGATTGGGCCGGGGAGCTGTTTTTT; CDR3aa: CASTSRGDWAGELFF
j_gene: TRBJ1-1; v_gene: TRBV5-1; d_gene: -; abundance: -; CDR3nt: TGCGCCAGCAACTCCCCAAGGGAGGAGGCTTTCTTT; CDR3aa: CASNSPREEAFF
j_gene: TRBJ2-7; v_gene: TRBV28; d_gene: TRBD2; abundance: -; CDR3nt: TGTGCCAGCAGTCCCTCCCGACTAGCGGGAGGGGACGAGCAGTACTTC; CDR3aa: CASSPSRLAGGDEQYF
j_gene: TRBJ1-2; v_gene: TRBV3-1/TRBV3-2; d_gene: -; abundance: -; CDR3nt: TGTGCCAGCAGCCAAGTGTCCCCTGTGGGCTACACCTTC; CDR3aa: CASSQVSPVGYTF
j_gene: TRBJ2-1; v_gene: TRBV30; d_gene: TRBD2; abundance: -; CDR3nt: TGTGCAGCGGGAGAACACAATGAGCAGTTCTTC; CDR3aa: CAAGEHNEQFF
j_gene: TRBJ2-2; v_gene: TRBV3-1/TRBV3-2; d_gene: -; abundance: -; CDR3nt: TGTGCCAGCAGCGTCTACCAGGGGAAGGCCGGGGAGCTGTTTTTT; CDR3aa: CASSVYQGKAGELFF
j_gene: TRBJ1-3; v_gene: TRBV14; d_gene: -; abundance: -; CDR3nt: TGTGCCAGCAGCCAATCAGGGTTCGGAAACACCATATATTTT; CDR3aa: CASSQSGFGNTIYF
j_gene: TRBJ2-3; v_gene: TRBV6-5; d_gene: TRBD2; abundance: once; CDR3nt: TGTGCCAGCAGTCGGACTAGCGGGACCACAGATACGCAGTATTTT; CDR3aa: CASSRTSGTTDTQYF